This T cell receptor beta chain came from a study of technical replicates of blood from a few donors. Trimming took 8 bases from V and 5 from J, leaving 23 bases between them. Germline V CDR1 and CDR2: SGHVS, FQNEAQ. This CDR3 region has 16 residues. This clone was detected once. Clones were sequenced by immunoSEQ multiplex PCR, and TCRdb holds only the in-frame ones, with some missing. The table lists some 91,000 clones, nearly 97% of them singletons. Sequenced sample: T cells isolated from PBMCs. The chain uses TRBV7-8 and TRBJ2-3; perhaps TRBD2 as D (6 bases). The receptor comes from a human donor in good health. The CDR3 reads CASGYLGGLARDTQYF. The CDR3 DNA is TGTGCCAGCGGTTATTTGGGAGGTCTCGCGAGAGATACGCAGTATTTT.